This T cell receptor (beta chain) was obtained from a study of blood T cell repertoires in COVID-19 (dated by TCRdb to 2020 to 2022). Context from the whole study: Collaborator samples came from the United States, Italy and Spain and covered acute and convalescent phases of COVID-19. Samples came from the ongoing ImmuneRACE study (first 160 participants) plus 1,254 subjects from 6 global collaborators. The repertoires were released in a freely available public database meant as a resource for research on the immune response to SARS-CoV-2. The dataset comprised deeply sampled blood TCRbeta repertoires from subjects exposed to, actively infected with, or recovered from COVID-19. The prospective study material was composed of cDNA or gDNA derived from T cells, B-cell-depleted T cells, or PBMCs. Where HLA class I and class II types were available, the types were taken from metadata supplied by the sample provider, not from assay-based typing. Nearly every sample came with metadata listing a de-identified subject ID, COVID-19 status, age in years and sex.

The CDR1 and CDR2 encoded by the germline V gene are KGHSH and LQKENI. From the cysteine through the phenylalanine, the CDR3 covers 15 amino acids. Kept here is only the CDR3 DNA, which spans 45 bases and is read in frame from base 1. V trim: 5 bases; J trim: 6 bases; unmatched bases: 10. TCRbeta CDR3 regions were amplified from genomic DNA using the immunoSEQ Assay, a bias-controlled multiplex PCR. The published analysis was carried out like this. The number of nucleated cells in each sample was estimated by amplification of reference gene primers within the assay. To quantify the absolute abundance of each unique TCRbeta CDR3 rearrangement, sequence reads were collapsed and filtered. For each sample, productive Simpson clonality was calculated as the square root of Simpson's diversity index over productive rearrangements. TCRdb provides this immuneACCESS table in a form limited to in-frame rearrangements. Some clones are lacking; in checked studies, under half of them reflect an unresolved V gene, and why the rest are absent is not known. The DNA was the basis for D and trimming; V, J and clone size are from that table. The sample profile shows 150,000 to 200,000 clones; less than 90% of them were found once. The top ten constitute approximately 14% of the sample.

Notes on this clone: There is no known antigen for this receptor. Base qualities are missing; no much larger clone stands one base away.

One collaborating source in Seattle enrolled patients during active infection and followed them longitudinally through the course of disease. The collaborating institutions used their own protocols to collect whole blood in K2EDTA tubes. For TCRbeta analysis, collaborators shipped samples as frozen whole blood, isolated PBMCs, or DNA extracted from either of those sample types. Paper-wide results and their limitations: Clinical and demographic metadata were provided uncurated, with the amount varying by source and participant.

The specimen sequenced was peripheral blood. The source of this sequence is a woman between 65 and 79 years old with COVID-19, enrolled during active disease. The chain is encoded by TRBV18 joined to TRBJ2-1, and 7 junction bases match TRBD1. Here is the DNA: TGTGCCAGCTCAAATCCAGTCACAGGGGTCAATGAGCAGTTCTTC. Translated, it gives CASSNPVTGVNEQFF.